What follows is one T cell receptor (beta chain) and its context. These data belong to a study of CD8 T cells in Susac syndrome. Per germline, CDR1 WSHSY and CDR2 SAAADI. The length of the CDR3 is 14 residues. The V gene end was trimmed by 7 bases and the J gene end by 5 bases; junction bases not matched to a gene: 8. Reverse transcription used roughly 0.5 to 1 ug RNA and random hexamers. TCRdb analysed the immunoSEQ multiplex PCR reads with MiXCR anew, one entry per CDR3 protein. The repertoire holds some 180,000 distinct CDR3 sequences, with about 93% as singletons. The rearrangement joins TRBV10-2 to TRBJ1-2; 9 nucleotides line up with TRBD1. The sample comprised CD4+ T cells from PBMCs. The TCR comes from a human donor with Susac syndrome. This chain's CDR3 is CASTAMTGGYGYTF. The CDR3, as DNA: TGCGCCAGCACCGCTATGACAGGGGGTTATGGCTACACCTTC.